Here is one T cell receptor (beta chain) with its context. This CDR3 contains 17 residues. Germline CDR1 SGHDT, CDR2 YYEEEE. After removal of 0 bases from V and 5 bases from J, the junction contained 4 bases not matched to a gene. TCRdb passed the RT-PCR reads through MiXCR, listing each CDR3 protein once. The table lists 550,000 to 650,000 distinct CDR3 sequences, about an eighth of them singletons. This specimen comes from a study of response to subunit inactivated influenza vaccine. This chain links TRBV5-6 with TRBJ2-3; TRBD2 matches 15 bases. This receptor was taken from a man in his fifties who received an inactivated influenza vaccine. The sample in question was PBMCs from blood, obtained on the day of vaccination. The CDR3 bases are TGTGCCAGCAGCTTGGAGGGACTAGCGGGAGGAGGAGATACGCAGTATTTT. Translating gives CASSLEGLAGGGDTQYF.